Included here is one TCR beta chain sequence, with context. Original handling: Amplifying reference gene primers gave estimates of nucleated cell counts. Sequenced by immunoSEQ multiplex PCR; TCRdb stores in-frame clones only, minus some. That table furnishes V, J and clone size, whereas the DNA furnished D and trimming. The sample lists around 260,000 clones, 65% to 90% occurring once. The data are from a study of blood T cell repertoires in COVID-19. Study overall: The United States, Italy and Spain provided the acute and convalescent COVID-19 samples. Sample material is recorded as cDNA or gDNA derived from T cells, B-cell-depleted T cells, or PBMCs.

This CDR3 comprises 16 residues. Germline values: CDR1 SEHNR, CDR2 FQNEAQ (reference sequence). Trimming shortened V by 5 bases and J by 0 bases, and 14 bases separated the two germline ends. The sequencing input was peripheral blood. This sequence joins TRBV7-9 and TRBJ1-3; the D gene is possibly TRBD1 (6 bases). The sequence came from a man aged 30-40 years with active or convalescent COVID-19. The CDR3 reads CASSTGIRFSGNTIYF. The DNA for the CDR3 is TGTGCCAGCAGCACAGGGATTAGGTTCTCTGGAAACACCATATATTTT. Variable domain in full (rest from reference TRBV7-9 and TRBJ1-3): DTGVSQNPRHKITKRGQNVTFRCDPISEHNRLYWYRQTLGQGPEFLTYFQNEAQLEKSRLLSDRFSAERPKGSFSTLEIQRTEQGDSAMYLCASSTGIRFSGNTIYFGEGSWLTVV.